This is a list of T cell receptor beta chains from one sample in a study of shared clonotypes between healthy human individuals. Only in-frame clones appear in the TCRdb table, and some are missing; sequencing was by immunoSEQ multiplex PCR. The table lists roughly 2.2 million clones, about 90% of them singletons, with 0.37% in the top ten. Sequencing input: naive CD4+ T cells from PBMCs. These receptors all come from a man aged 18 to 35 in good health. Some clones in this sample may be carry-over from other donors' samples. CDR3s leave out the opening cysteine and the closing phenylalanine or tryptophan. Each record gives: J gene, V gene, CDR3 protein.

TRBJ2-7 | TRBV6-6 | ASSYGGSYEQY
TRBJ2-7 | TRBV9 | ASSLRDYSYEQY
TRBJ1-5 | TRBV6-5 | ASSKYSNQPQH
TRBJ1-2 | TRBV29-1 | SVDPGQVRNGYT
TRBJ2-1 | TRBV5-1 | ASSSDRSSYNEQF
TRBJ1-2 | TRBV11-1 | ASSPTNANYGYT
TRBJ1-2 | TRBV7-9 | ASSLAGGDSNGYT
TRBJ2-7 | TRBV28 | ASSLPRQGVDEQY
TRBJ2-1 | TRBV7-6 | ASSRRGSGLDGEQF
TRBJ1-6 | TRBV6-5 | ASSYSRGVNSPLH
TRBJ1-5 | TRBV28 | ASSGGTALLQPQH